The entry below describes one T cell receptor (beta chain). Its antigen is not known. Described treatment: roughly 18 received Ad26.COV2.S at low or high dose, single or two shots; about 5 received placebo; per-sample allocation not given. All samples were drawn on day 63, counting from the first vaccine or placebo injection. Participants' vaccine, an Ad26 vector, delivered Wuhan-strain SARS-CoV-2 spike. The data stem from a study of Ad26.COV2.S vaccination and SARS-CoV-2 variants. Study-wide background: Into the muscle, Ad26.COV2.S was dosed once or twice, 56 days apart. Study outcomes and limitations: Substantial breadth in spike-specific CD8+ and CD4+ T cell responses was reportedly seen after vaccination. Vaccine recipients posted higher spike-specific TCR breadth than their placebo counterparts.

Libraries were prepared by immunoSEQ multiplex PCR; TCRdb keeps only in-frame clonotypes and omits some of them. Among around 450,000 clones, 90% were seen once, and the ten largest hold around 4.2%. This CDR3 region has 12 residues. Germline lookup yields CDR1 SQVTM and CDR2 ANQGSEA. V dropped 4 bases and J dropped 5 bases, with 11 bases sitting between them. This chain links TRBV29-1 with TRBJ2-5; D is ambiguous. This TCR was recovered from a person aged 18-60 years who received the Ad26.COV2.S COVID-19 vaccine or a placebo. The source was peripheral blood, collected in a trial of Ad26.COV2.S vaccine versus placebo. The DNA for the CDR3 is TGCAGCGTTGTTGGGTCCCAGGAGACCCAGTACTTC. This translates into CSVVGSQETQYF.